What follows describes a single TCR beta chain. Its target is not known. The entry originates in a study of OX40 agonist ivuxolimab in advanced cancers. As for the study in general: With a range of roughly 23 to 79, age averaged approximately 54 years, and 65% to 90% were male. Findings and limits, study-wide: Among some nonresponders, normalized T-cell clonal expansion was also low.

Germline V gene data show CDR1 as MNHEY and CDR2 as SMNVEV (reference sequence). The V and J ends lost 4 bases and 2 bases respectively, with 12 bases between them. The CDR3 length is 14 residues. Sequenced by immunoSEQ multiplex PCR; TCRdb stores in-frame clones only, minus some. The table lists fewer than 100,000 clones, 86% of them singletons, with roughly 0.77% in the top ten. The TCR sequence derives from an adult with an advanced solid tumor such as melanoma, head and neck, liver or kidney cancer. The source was CD4+ or CD8+ T cells sorted from blood, collected in a trial of the OX40 agonist ivuxolimab. The chain uses TRBV27 and TRBJ2-7; D remains unclear. The CDR3 protein is CASSSGINTYEQYF. The CDR3 DNA sequence: TGTGCCAGCAGTTCGGGTATCAACACCTACGAGCAGTACTTC.